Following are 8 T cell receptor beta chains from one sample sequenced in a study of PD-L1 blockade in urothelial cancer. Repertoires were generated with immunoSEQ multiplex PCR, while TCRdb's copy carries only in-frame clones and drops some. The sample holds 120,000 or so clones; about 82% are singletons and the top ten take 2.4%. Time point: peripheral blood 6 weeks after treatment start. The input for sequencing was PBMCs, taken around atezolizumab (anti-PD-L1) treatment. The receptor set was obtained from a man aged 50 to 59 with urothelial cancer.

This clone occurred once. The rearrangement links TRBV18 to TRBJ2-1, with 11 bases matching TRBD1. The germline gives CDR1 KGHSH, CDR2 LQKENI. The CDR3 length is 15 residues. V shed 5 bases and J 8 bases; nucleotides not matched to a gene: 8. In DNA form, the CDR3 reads TGTGCCAGCTCAGCTGGACAGGGGGCGTGGGATGAGCAGTTCTTC. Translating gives CASSAGQGAWDEQFF.

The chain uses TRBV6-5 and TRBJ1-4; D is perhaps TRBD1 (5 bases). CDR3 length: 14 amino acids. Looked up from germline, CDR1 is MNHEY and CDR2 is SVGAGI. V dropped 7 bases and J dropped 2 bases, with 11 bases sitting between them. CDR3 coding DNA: TGTGCCAGCAAGGGGAAACAGACTAATGAAAAACTGTTTTTT. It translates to CASKGKQTNEKLFF.

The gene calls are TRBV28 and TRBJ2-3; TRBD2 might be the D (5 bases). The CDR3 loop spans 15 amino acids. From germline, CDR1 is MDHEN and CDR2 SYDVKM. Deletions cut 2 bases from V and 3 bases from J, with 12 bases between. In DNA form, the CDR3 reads TGTGCCAGCAGTTTACTAGGCACGGGAACAGATACGCAGTATTTT. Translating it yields CASSLLGTGTDTQYF. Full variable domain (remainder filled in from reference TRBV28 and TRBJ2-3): DVKVTQSSRYLVKRTGEKVFLECVQDMDHENMFWYRQDPGLGLRLIYFSYDVKMKEKGDIPEGYSVSREKKERFSLILESASTNQTSMYLCASSLLGTGTDTQYFGPGTRLTVL.

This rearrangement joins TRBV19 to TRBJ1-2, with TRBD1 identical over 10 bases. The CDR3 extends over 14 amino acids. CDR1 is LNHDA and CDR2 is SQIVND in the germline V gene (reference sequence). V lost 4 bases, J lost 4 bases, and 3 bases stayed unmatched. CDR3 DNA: TGTGCCAGTAGTACCAGGACAGGGGGCTATGGCTACACCTTC. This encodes CASSTRTGGYGYTF.

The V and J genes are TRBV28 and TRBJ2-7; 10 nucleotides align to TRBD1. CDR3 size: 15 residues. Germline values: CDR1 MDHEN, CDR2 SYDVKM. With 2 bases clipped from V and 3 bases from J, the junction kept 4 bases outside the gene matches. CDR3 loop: CASSLTGQGYYEQYF. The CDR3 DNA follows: TGTGCCAGCAGTTTAACGGGACAGGGGTACTACGAGCAGTACTTC.

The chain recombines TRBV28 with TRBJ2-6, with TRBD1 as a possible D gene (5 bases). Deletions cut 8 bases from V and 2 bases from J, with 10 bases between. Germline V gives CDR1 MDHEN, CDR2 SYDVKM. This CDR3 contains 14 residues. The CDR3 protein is CASDDSPGANVLTF. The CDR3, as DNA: TGTGCCAGCGACGACAGCCCTGGGGCCAACGTCCTGACTTTC.

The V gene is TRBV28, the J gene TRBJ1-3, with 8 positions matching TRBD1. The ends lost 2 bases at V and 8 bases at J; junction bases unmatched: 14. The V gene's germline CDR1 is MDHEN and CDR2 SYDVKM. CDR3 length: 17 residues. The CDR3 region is CASSLLQGARFADTIYF. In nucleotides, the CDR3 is TGTGCCAGCAGTTTACTGCAGGGGGCGCGTTTCGCGGACACCATATATTTT.

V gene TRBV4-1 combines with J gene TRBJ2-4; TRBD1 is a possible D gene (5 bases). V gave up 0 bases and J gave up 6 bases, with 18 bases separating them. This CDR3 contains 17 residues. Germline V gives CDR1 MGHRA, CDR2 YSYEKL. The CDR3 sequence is CASSQDFAGIYGNIQYF. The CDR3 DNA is TGCGCCAGCAGCCAAGATTTTGCAGGGATCTATGGAAACATTCAGTACTTC.